This TCR beta chain was identified in a study of ipilimumab plus nivolumab after autologous stem cell transplantation (dated by TCRdb to the early 2020s). Describing the broader study: A median of roughly 5 ipilimumab doses and 8 nivolumab doses was received by trial patients. Patients with high-risk diffuse large B cell lymphoma, mature T cell lymphoma, or multiple myeloma undergoing autologous transplant were enrolled in the trial. The intent-to-treat population of the trial consisted of approximately 35 patients. The research as a whole found: Per the authors, a biologic rationale for further study of the post-transplant checkpoint inhibition approach was offered by T cell receptor repertoire, regulatory T cell phenotype and gut microbiota profiles. The authors concluded that, as post-transplant consolidation, combined checkpoint inhibition appeared tolerable.

Comments on this clone: There is no known antigen for this receptor. Base qualities are not provided; no much larger clone lies one nucleotide away.

Starting 14 to 28 days after the autologous transplant, patients began checkpoint therapy, which included ipilimumab at 1 mg/kg intravenously on day 1 of selected weeks. Nivolumab was given at 3 mg/kg intravenously on day 1 of weeks 1, 4, 7, 10, and every two weeks through week 26. The study was a Phase Ib clinical trial testing combined checkpoint inhibition with ipilimumab and nivolumab as consolidation after autologous stem cell transplantation. Receptors were amplified or captured by the immunoSEQ multiplex PCR assay. The table was pulled from immuneACCESS by TCRdb, which kept in-frame rearrangements only. Such tables lose some clones; where checked, under half of the loss comes from unresolved V genes, and the rest has no known cause. Across this sample there are around 15,000 clones, with approximately 74% seen only once. The ten biggest clones cover about 10% of the sample. At the junction V is shortened by 5 bases and J by 0 bases, with 21 bases in between. The CDR3 numbers 18 residues from cysteine through phenylalanine. The read is trimmed to its CDR3 DNA, 54 bases read in frame from base 1. CDR1 and CDR2 were assigned from the germline V gene as SNHLY and FYNNEI.

The chain is assembled from TRBV2 and TRBJ2-3; a weak D assignment points to TRBD1 (5 bases agree). Sample: PBMCs, taken in a trial of ipilimumab plus nivolumab as post-transplant consolidation. This receptor was taken from a male donor with primary mediastinal lymphoma. The CDR3 protein is CASSLGGWTDTSTDTQYF. The sequence in DNA is TGTGCCAGCAGTTTGGGTGGGTGGACGGACACTAGCACAGATACGCAGTATTTT. Reference TRBV2 and TRBJ2-3 genes cover what lies past the CDR3, so the full variable domain is EPEVTQTPSHQVTQMGQEVILRCVPISNHLYFYWYRQILGQKVEFLVSFYNNEISEKSEIFDDQFSVERPDGSNFTLKIRSTKLEDSAMYFCASSLGGWTDTSTDTQYFGPGTRLTVL.